The T cell receptor (beta chain) under discussion was sequenced for a study of cytomegalovirus exposure and HLA in healthy donors (dated by TCRdb to the late 2010s). Looking at the study overall: An earlier analysis of roughly 630 of the donors reported roughly 300 Gb of sequence data and around 120 million unique TCR beta sequences from 150 million to 200 million T cells. Roughly 300 gigabases of sequencing data and roughly 90 million unique TCR sequences were included in an early release covering about 600 HLA-typed donors. Of the roughly 400 genotyped donors, roughly 76% were placed in the genetic ancestry cluster associated with self-reported Caucasian donors. The aim of the study was to test whether cataloging public T cell receptors could identify signatures of past pathogen exposure. The study profiled the T cell repertoires of hundreds of subjects by immunosequencing and related them to cytomegalovirus serostatus. Besides the first cohort of roughly 660 subjects, a separate validation cohort made up of about 120 different subjects was used. To predict cytomegalovirus infection status, the study combined high-throughput TCR immunosequencing, statistical association of individual TCRs with disease status, and machine learning. In a later analysis, previously published TCR beta repertoires from 500 to 750 donors were re-analyzed and high-resolution HLA genotyping was added so that TCR occurrence patterns could be studied. The later analysis used no new phenotypic data to find candidate immune exposures, relying instead on TCR beta sequences and their occurrence across donors. An earlier analysis of around 580 of the donors used high-throughput TCR beta sequencing to judge whether each TCR beta V gene segment behaved as functional or pseudogenic. Donor age, sex, ethnicity and CMV serostatus were compiled together with the repertoire data. In a later genetic analysis, genome-wide SNP genotypes for about 55% of the roughly 700 donors were used, and that subset was treated as a discovery cohort. All discovery cohort repertoires had been generated using a single sequencing platform. Class I and class II HLA loci were covered by the typing at four-digit resolution. The number of typed donors differed by locus: roughly 620-630 for A, B, C, DRB1 and DQB1; about 520 for DQA1; over 600 for DPA1; and around 490 for DPB1. Four to six DR-DQ haplotypes were handled as single units for association and clustering, since linkage in the cohort was strong. On average, approximately 250,000 unique TCR beta nucleotide sequences were sequenced per donor among about 400 genotyped donors of the cohort, with around 19% of those sequences being non-productive. Overall study outcomes, separate from this receptor: Compared with the roughly 710-donor mean, donors in an Asian-associated ancestry cluster had fewer N-insertions in productive TCRs, according to a later genetic analysis. It was suggested by the authors that the approach could potentially be generalized to other disease states and immunological phenotypes. HLA typing was unavailable for some donors at each locus, so association tests used only the typed subset. A later analysis associated some 17,000 TCR beta sequences with specific HLA alleles at a false discovery rate of 0.05. Most TCR sequences were seen in very few donors, while some public TCRs were found in many individuals. Broadly in line with IMGT annotations, most TCR beta V segments showed up in productive rearrangements about 87% or about 30% of the time in an earlier analysis of several hundred of the donors. CMV serostatus was the only immune exposure information available for the cohort. This cohort had only TCR beta chains sequenced, and the lack of alpha or paired-chain data limited which features could be detected. The earlier analysis of a few hundred of the donors excluded roughly 17 rarely observed V segments, including chromosome 9 orphons, because counts were too low. A further reported finding was that TCR beta sequences accurately predicted the HLA-A and HLA-B alleles for most subjects in the first cohort. Most CMV-associated TCR beta chains appeared to be HLA-restricted in a later analysis, and the HLA associations seemed to be driven largely by CMV exposure. Linkage disequilibrium might explain the correlated functional status among segregating V segments, but an unknown experimental factor could not be excluded. Some IMGT-functional V segments, including TRBV6-2 and TRBV6-3, could not be distinguished by the 87-base-pair reads and were therefore excluded. A cluster of highly shared sequence variants was judged likely to represent a technical artifact of the sequencing pipeline. When HLA alleles, especially DR and DQ, strongly co-occurred, attributing TCR associations to individual alleles was difficult. Several of the top co-occurrence clusters appeared to be linked to parvovirus B19, influenza, CMV and Epstein-Barr virus, according to a later analysis. In vitro tests confirmed that three of the cytomegalovirus-associated TCR beta chains recognize cytomegalovirus antigens. An association between a missense DCLRE1C variant and V-gene and J-gene trimming of TCR beta chains was found in a later genetic analysis and replicated in an independent cohort. In a later analysis, TCR association rates were found to vary across HLA loci, with the most associated TCRs seen for DRB1 alleles and the fewest for HLA-C alleles. A total of 150 to 200 TCR beta chains were listed by the study as associated with cytomegalovirus. In a later analysis, HLA-associated TCR beta chains showed more clonal expansion and lower generation probabilities than non-associated chains that were equally common. Presence/absence analyses assumed roughly uniform sequencing depth across donors, an assumption that may not hold. The classifier was reported to diagnose cytomegalovirus status with high specificity and sensitivity in both the original and validation cohorts.

The library was made by the immunoSEQ multiplex PCR assay. For the multiplex PCR, a mixture combining 60 forward primers for TCR Vbeta segments and 13 reverse primers for TCR Jbeta segments was used. The CDR3 region of rearranged TCR beta genes was amplified from genomic DNA by a multiplex PCR assay. On the Illumina HiSeq System, the amplified TCR beta libraries were sequenced as 87-base-pair reads. The published analysis was carried out like this. In a later analysis, roughly 80 million unique TCR beta chains were counted across the roughly 610 repertoires, and about 9.9 million of these chains were shared by at least two donors. Raw reads were error-corrected and collapsed into unique sequences with a nearest-neighbor algorithm that merged closely related sequences to remove PCR and sequencing errors. To assign V, D and J gene segments, CDR3 sequences were aligned to IMGT reference sequences. For a sequence to be retained, a match of at least six nucleotides to both a V gene segment and a J gene segment was required. Rearrangements were called productive when the CDR3 lacked stop codons and stayed in frame with V and J; all others were non-productive. CDR3 was defined according to IMGT convention as the region running from the second conserved V-encoded cysteine to the conserved J-encoded phenylalanine. The earlier analysis of approximately 500 of the donors excluded sequences that lacked an unambiguous match to a single V gene segment. An earlier analysis of 587 of the donors called V segments functional above 56.7% productive rearrangements and segregating when the between-donor standard deviation exceeded 5%. A statistical classification framework was built to diagnose cytomegalovirus status from the catalog of TCR beta chain sequences. V and J gene assignment, in a later analysis, came from comparing TCR nucleotide sequences with IMGT/GENE-DB human TR gene sequences. Using the TCRdist pipeline, a later analysis assigned CDR3 sequences along with most-parsimonious VDJ recombination scenarios. In a later analysis, each TCR beta chain was defined by its CDR3 amino acid sequence together with its V-gene family, and reads lacking a unique V-gene family were excluded. A later analysis removed 550 to 700 highly shared, low-generation-probability nucleotide sequences to deal with suspected cross-contamination and a sequencing artifact. In a later analysis, a clonal expansion index for each public chain was calculated from normalized within-repertoire ranks of inferred template counts. In a later analysis, generation probabilities were computed using a VDJ recombination model fitted to out-of-frame rearrangements, and the results were checked against IGoR. A later analysis scored TCR-TCR, TCR-HLA and TCR-CMV co-occurrence with hypergeometric tests, applying a repertoire-size bias correction to TCR pairs. False discovery rates were estimated in a later analysis by permuting HLA or CMV assignments 20 times. In a later analysis, co-occurring TCRs were grouped using DBSCAN, and TCRdist sequence similarity was added for clustering within HLA-allele-positive subsets. For co-occurrence clustering, repertoires with fewer than 30,000 or more than 120,000 public chains were excluded, along with about five repertoires with anomalous nucleotide sharing. Entries here come from immuneACCESS through TCRdb and include only in-frame sequences with V and J called. Some clones fail to appear in such tables; in the studies checked, an unresolved V gene covers under half of the shortfall, and the cause of the remainder is unknown. The V and J calls and clone size were taken over from that table, and D and trimming were inferred from the DNA. This sample is represented by fewer than 250,000 clones; more than 80% of them were singletons. The biggest ten clones account for approximately 2.9% of the sample.

Details on this clone: What antigen it recognizes has not been identified. A read error may account for a junction end that differs from germline.

CDR1 and CDR2 are drawn from the germline V gene: SGHRS, YFSETQ. There are 14 amino acids in the CDR3, from cysteine to phenylalanine inclusive. The only DNA kept is the CDR3, 42 bases in frame from the first base. The cohort consisted of 600 to 750 healthy bone marrow donors. At the time of sampling, every cohort member was nominally healthy, though immune exposures that went unrecorded were likely present. The donor was CMV seronegative and belonged to the group of 380 or so seronegative cohort members. Each donor provided a peripheral blood sample, and peripheral blood mononuclear cells were used for TCR beta sequencing. The Qiagen DNeasy Blood Extraction Kit was used to extract genomic DNA from the blood cell samples.

The clonotype was recovered from a man aged 25 to 45 in good health and CMV-seronegative. Sample: PBMCs. This chain joins TRBV5-1 to TRBJ2-6, and possibly TRBD1, on 5 matching bases. The DNA reads TGCGCCAGCAGCTTAACCTCTGGGGCCAGCGTCCTGACTTTC. It encodes CASSLTSGASVLTF.